The 31 T cell receptor beta chains below were found in one sample sequenced in a study of shared clonotypes between healthy human individuals. Using immunoSEQ multiplex PCR, the repertoire was profiled, and TCRdb retains in-frame clones only, with some absent. This table holds about 2.4 million clones, 80% to 95% found once. The sample taken for sequencing was naive CD4+ T cells from PBMCs. Indicated subset: CD45RA+ positively selected. Receptors originate from a man younger than 35 in good health. Some clones in this sample may be carry-over from other donors' samples.

This chain uses TRBV5-1 with TRBJ2-5; D remains unclear. TRBJ2-7 matches the DNA end more closely, so the J call is doubtful. This CDR3 has 15 amino acids. Germline CDR1 reads SGHRS; CDR2 reads YFSETQ. CDR3 nucleotide sequence: TGCGCCAGCAGCTTGGAAGCTAGACAAACCGACGAGCAGTACTTC. This translates into CASSLEARQTDEQYF.

The chain combines TRBV7-9 with TRBJ2-1, with 9 bases matching TRBD1. V lost 5 bases, J lost 5 bases, and 10 bases stayed unmatched. This CDR3 is built from 16 residues. Looked up from germline, CDR1 is SEHNR and CDR2 is FQNEAQ (reference sequence). The CDR3 region is CASSAIPGQGDNEQFF. CDR3 sequence (DNA): TGTGCCAGCAGCGCCATCCCGGGACAGGGTGACAATGAGCAGTTCTTC.

The V gene is TRBV18, the J gene TRBJ1-1, with D unclear. Germline CDR1 KGHSH, CDR2 LQKENI. The CDR3 runs to 12 residues. V was clipped by 4 bases and J by 5 bases, with 8 bases between them. CDR3 nucleotide sequence: TGTGCCAGCTCACTGTCCCTGACTGAAGCTTTCTTT. Amino acids: CASSLSLTEAFF.

The chain carries TRBV15 and TRBJ2-4, with 9 bases fitting TRBD2. The CDR3 covers 14 residues. Germline-derived CDR1 and CDR2 are LNHNV and YYDKDF (reference sequence). With 6 bases clipped from V and 8 bases from J, the junction kept 8 bases outside the gene matches. CDR3 sequence (DNA): TGTGCCACCAGACCAGCGGGAGGCGTAGACATTCAGTACTTC. Translated: CATRPAGGVDIQYF.

The V call is TRBV7-2, the J call TRBJ2-2, with TRBD2 matching over 8 bases. CDR3 length: 15 amino acids. Germline V lookup: CDR1 SGHTA, CDR2 FQGNSA. V dropped 5 bases and J dropped 7; count of bases not matched to a gene: 9. The CDR3 sequence is CASSPGLGGYGELFF. In nucleotides, the CDR3 is TGTGCCAGCAGCCCGGGACTAGGGGGGTACGGGGAGCTGTTTTTT.

The genes are TRBV6-5 and TRBJ1-2; 7 bases line up with TRBD1. The germline CDR1 and CDR2 sequences are MNHEY and SVGAGI. Unmatched junction bases numbered 7, after V lost 2 bases and J lost 4 bases. This CDR3 is 15 amino acids long. CDR3 sequence: CASSYRTGQLYGYTF. The CDR3, as DNA: TGTGCCAGCAGTTACCGTACGGGACAGCTCTATGGCTACACCTTC.

This chain links TRBV15 with TRBJ2-2; D remains ambiguous. Trimming stripped 0 bases from V and 2 bases from J, with 13 bases between. CDR3 length: 17 amino acids. CDR1 is LNHNV, CDR2 YYDKDF, per germline (reference sequence). DNA of the CDR3: TGTGCCACCAGCAGAGATGAGATAGCAATAAACACCGGGGAGCTGTTTTTT. This encodes CATSRDEIAINTGELFF.

This chain links TRBV7-2 with TRBJ2-7, with D perhaps TRBD2 (6 bases). Trimming shortened V by 2 bases and J by 2 bases, and 10 bases separated the two germline ends. The CDR3 covers 14 residues. Per germline, CDR1 SGHTA and CDR2 FQGNSA. The CDR3 spells CASSLTRTTYEQYF. CDR3 bases: TGTGCCAGCAGCTTAACCCGGACTACCTACGAGCAGTACTTC.

This clone came up once. The V call is TRBV19, the J call TRBJ1-1; D not resolved. The germline V gene encodes CDR1 LNHDA and CDR2 SQIVND (reference sequence). The CDR3 spans 15 residues. V lost 3 bases and J 2 bases, leaving 13 bases between the germline ends. The CDR3 is CASSIAGRINTEAFF. In DNA form, the CDR3 reads TGTGCCAGTAGTATTGCCGGTAGAATTAACACTGAAGCTTTCTTT.

The rearrangement joins TRBV19 to TRBJ2-7, with D possibly TRBD2 on 5 matching bases. The CDR3 has 10 amino acids. Trimming took 9 bases from V and 5 from J, leaving 8 bases between them. CDR1 and CDR2 (germline): LNHDA, SQIVND (reference sequence). DNA of the CDR3: TGTGCCAGCAGACTAAACGAGCAGTACTTC. Its translation is CASRLNEQYF.

The sample holds one count of this clone. The CDR3 sequence: CASTATISDPNYGYTF. CDR3 nucleotide sequence: TGCGCCAGCACCGCAACTATAAGCGACCCGAACTATGGCTACACCTTC. The gene calls are TRBV5-1 and TRBJ1-2; D is uncertain. Germline V gene lookup returns CDR1 SGHRS and CDR2 YFSETQ. V gave up 6 bases and J gave up 2 bases, with 20 bases separating them. This CDR3 has 16 residues.

With respect to this clone: The sample contains more than one DNA sequence encoding this CDR3. The gene calls are TRBV2 and TRBJ2-6, with D perhaps matching TRBD2 (6 bases). The germline V gene encodes CDR1 SNHLY and CDR2 FYNNEI. V shed 1 base and J shed 4 bases, with 11 bases lying between them. The CDR3 consists of 16 residues. The CDR3: CASSEGRVSGANVLTF. The CDR3 DNA reads TGTGCCAGCAGTGAAGGGAGGGTCTCCGGGGCCAACGTCCTGACTTTC. Combining the CDR3 with reference TRBV2 and TRBJ2-6 gives the whole variable domain EPEVTQTPSHQVTQMGQEVILRCVPISNHLYFYWYRQILGQKVEFLVSFYNNEISEKSEIFDDQFSVERPDGSNFTLKIRSTKLEDSAMYFCASSEGRVSGANVLTFGAGSRLTVL.

The chain combines TRBV9 with TRBJ1-3; weak D call: TRBD1 (5 bases). V was trimmed by 1 base and J by 9 bases, leaving 14 bases between them. Germline CDR1 reads SGDLS; CDR2 reads YYNGEE. This CDR3 is 14 amino acids long. This CDR3 is CASSVTGPSPTIYF. The DNA of the CDR3 is TGTGCCAGCAGCGTAACGGGGCCGAGTCCCACCATATATTTT.

CDR3 in amino acids: CASSRGRDQEQFF. CDR3 coding DNA: TGTGCCAGCAGTAGAGGCAGGGACCAGGAGCAGTTCTTC. J is TRBJ2-1 and V is TRBV6-6, with D perhaps TRBD1 or TRBD2 (5 bases each). Deletions cut 5 bases from V and 10 bases from J, with 15 bases between. This CDR3 has 13 residues. Germline V CDR1 and CDR2: MNHNY, SVGAGI (reference sequence).

The chain employs TRBV28 and TRBJ2-7; possibly TRBD2 for D (7 bases). Germline V gene data show CDR1 as MDHEN and CDR2 as SYDVKM. CDR3 length: 15 amino acids. Trimming pared 5 bases from V and 1 base from J, leaving 15 bases between. The CDR3 protein is CASSTPGGGSYEQYF. The DNA for the CDR3 is TGTGCCAGCAGTACCCCGGGGGGCGGGTCCTACGAGCAGTACTTC.

Only one count was recorded for this clone. The chain links TRBV5-6 to TRBJ1-2, with 9 bases lining up with TRBD1. Trimming at V came to 0 bases and at J to 8 bases, leaving 5 bases not matched to a gene. CDR3 length: 14 amino acids. Germline assignment: CDR1 SGHDT and CDR2 YYEEEE. CDR3 DNA: TGTGCCAGCAGCTTGGACAGGGGGCGAGAGGGCTACACCTTC. Encoded protein: CASSLDRGREGYTF.

V and J are TRBV9 and TRBJ2-7; perhaps TRBD2 as D (5 bases). The CDR3 is made up of 14 amino acids. CDR1 and CDR2 (germline): SGDLS, YYNGEE. V was pared by 0 bases and J by 6 bases, with 13 bases between. The CDR3 bases are TGTGCCAGCAGCGTAGATCCACTACTAGGCGAGCAGTACTTC. It encodes CASSVDPLLGEQYF.

The chain carries TRBV7-9 and TRBJ1-4; no reliable D call. The V end lost 5 bases, the J end lost 8 bases, and 15 bases lay between the germline ends. This CDR3 has 14 amino acids. CDR1 is SEHNR and CDR2 is FQNEAQ in the germline V gene (reference sequence). The CDR3 DNA follows: TGTGCCAGCAGCCCGGGAGGTCCGGGGGAAAAACTGTTTTTT. Translation: CASSPGGPGEKLFF.

This chain joins TRBV2 and TRBJ1-2; no definite D call. The CDR3 is 14 residues long. Trimming pared 1 base from V and 7 bases from J, leaving 13 bases between. Germline V gene data show CDR1 as SNHLY and CDR2 as FYNNEI. In DNA, the CDR3 is TGTGCCAGCAGTGAAGTAGGATGGGTTGGTGGCTACACCTTC. Protein sequence: CASSEVGWVGGYTF.

This clone was observed once. The J gene is TRBJ2-7, the V gene TRBV10-3; D may be TRBD1 or TRBD2 (5 bases each). Germline loops: CDR1 ENHRY, CDR2 SYGVKD. CDR3 length equals 18 residues. Between the trimmed V and J ends, which lost 0 bases and 3 bases, there was a span of 21 bases. The CDR3 nucleotides read TGTGCCATCAGTGAGTCGGATCTTGGTGGGGGTTCCGGCTACGAGCAGTACTTC. The encoded protein is CAISESDLGGGSGYEQYF.

The rearrangement links TRBV7-8 to TRBJ2-3; 9 nucleotides match TRBD2. The germline V gene has CDR1 SGHVS and CDR2 FQNEAQ. V was clipped by 8 bases and J by 0 bases; unmatched bases: 6. The CDR3 extends over 15 amino acids. In DNA, the CDR3 is TGTGCCAGCGGGGGAACTAGCGGGAGCACAGATACGCAGTATTTT. This gives the protein CASGGTSGSTDTQYF.

This sequence joins TRBV6-1 and TRBJ2-3, with 14 bases fitting TRBD2. The CDR3 runs to 16 residues. Germline CDR1 MNHNS, CDR2 SASEGT. The V segment lost 3 bases and the J segment 4 bases; nucleotides outside the gene matches: 3. CDR3 in amino acids: CASSEGLAGVPDTQYF. The CDR3 DNA reads TGTGCCAGCAGTGAGGGACTAGCGGGAGTTCCAGATACGCAGTATTTT.

V and J are TRBV2 and TRBJ2-1; tentatively, D is TRBD2 (6 bases). The CDR3 runs to 13 residues. Germline V lookup: CDR1 SNHLY, CDR2 FYNNEI. V gave up 7 bases and J gave up 4 bases, with 11 bases separating them. The CDR3 loop reads CASTVAEYNEQFF. The CDR3 nucleotides read TGTGCCAGCACGGTAGCGGAGTACAATGAGCAGTTCTTC. Based on the CDR3 plus reference TRBV2 and TRBJ2-1, the full variable domain is EPEVTQTPSHQVTQMGQEVILRCVPISNHLYFYWYRQILGQKVEFLVSFYNNEISEKSEIFDDQFSVERPDGSNFTLKIRSTKLEDSAMYFCASTVAEYNEQFFGPGTRLTVL.

V and J are TRBV21-1 and TRBJ2-2. TRBV21-1 has pseudogene status. This CDR3 contains 20 residues. The CDR3 DNA sequence: TGTGCCAGCAGCAAAGAACGTCCAGGGAGCCCTAACACGAACACCGGGGAGCTGTTTTTT. Protein sequence: CASSKERPGSPNTNTGELFF.

V is TRBV15 and J is TRBJ2-7; TRBD2 agrees at 13 bases. The CDR3 runs 16 residues. CDR1 and CDR2 from the germline V gene are LNHNV and YYDKDF (reference sequence). V shed 5 bases and J 1 base; nucleotides not matched to a gene: 5. CDR3 loop: CATSGGLAGRSYEQYF. Here the CDR3 DNA reads TGTGCCACCAGCGGGGGACTAGCGGGAAGGTCCTACGAGCAGTACTTC.

The chain employs TRBV6-6 and TRBJ2-2; D gene uncertain. V was clipped by 8 bases and J by 6 bases, with 22 bases between them. The CDR3 sequence is 16 residues long. Germline V gives CDR1 MNHNY, CDR2 SVGAGI (reference sequence). CDR3 bases: TGTGCCAGCCAAAAGCGAGCAACTTCCCATCCCGGGGAGCTGTTTTTT. Translation gives CASQKRATSHPGELFF.

There are a few counts of this clone. The gene calls are TRBV2 and TRBJ2-2, with D uncertain. CDR1 and CDR2 (germline): SNHLY, FYNNEI. The CDR3 is 14 residues long. The germline V and J ends were trimmed by 6 bases and 2 bases, with 10 bases remaining between them. The CDR3 loop reads CASRPYGNTGELFF. CDR3 nucleotide sequence: TGTGCCAGCAGACCCTATGGAAACACCGGGGAGCTGTTTTTT.

This rearrangement joins TRBV7-7 to TRBJ2-5; D is perhaps TRBD1 or TRBD2 (6 bases each). Looked up from germline, CDR1 is SSHAT and CDR2 is FNYEAQ (reference sequence). Deletions cut 1 base from V and 2 bases from J, with 17 bases between. The CDR3 has 17 residues. CDR3 sequence: CASSLVGGSGVQETQYF. CDR3 coding DNA: TGTGCCAGCAGCTTAGTGGGGGGCAGTGGCGTACAAGAGACCCAGTACTTC. Filled out from reference TRBV7-7 and TRBJ2-5, the complete variable domain reads GAGVSQSPRYKVTKRGQDVTLRCDPISSHATLYWYQQALGQGPEFLTYFNYEAQPDKSGLPSDRFSAERPEGSISTLTIQRTEQRDSAMYRCASSLVGGSGVQETQYFGPGTRLLVL.

The chain uses TRBV7-3 and TRBJ2-6, with no clear D. With 5 bases removed from V and 0 bases from J, the gap between germline ends came to 11 bases. This CDR3 spans 16 amino acids. Germline V CDR1 and CDR2: SGHTA, FQGTGA. CDR3 DNA sequence: TGTGCCAGCAGCCTGGAACGGAGCTCTGGGGCCAACGTCCTGACTTTC. Encoded protein: CASSLERSSGANVLTF.

The CDR3 DNA is TGCGCCAGCAGCCAAGATCCGAGGGGCGATCAGCCCCAGCATTTT. This translates into CASSQDPRGDQPQHF. V is TRBV4-3 and J is TRBJ1-5; D is perhaps TRBD1 (5 bases). The CDR3 has 15 amino acids. CDR1 and CDR2 (germline): LGHNA, YSLEER. V lost 0 bases and J lost 5, with 11 bases in between.

The chain recombines TRBV30 with TRBJ1-1; no firm D call. Trimming removed 5 bases at V and 7 bases at J, with 11 bases between. CDR1 and CDR2 (germline): GTSNPN, SVGIG (reference sequence). CDR3 length equals 11 residues. This CDR3 reads CAWAVDGEAFF. Written as DNA, the CDR3 is TGTGCCTGGGCCGTGGACGGTGAAGCTTTCTTT.